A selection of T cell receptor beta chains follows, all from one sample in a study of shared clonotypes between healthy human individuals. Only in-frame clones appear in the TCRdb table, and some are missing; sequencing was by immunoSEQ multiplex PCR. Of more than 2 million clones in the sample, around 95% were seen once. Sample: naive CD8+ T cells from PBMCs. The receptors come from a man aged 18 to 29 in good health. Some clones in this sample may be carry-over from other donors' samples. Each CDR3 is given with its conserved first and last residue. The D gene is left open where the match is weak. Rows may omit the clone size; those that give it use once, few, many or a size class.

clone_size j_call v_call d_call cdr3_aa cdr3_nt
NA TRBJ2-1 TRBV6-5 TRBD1 CASSPTGFYNEQFF TGTGCCAGCAGCCCGACAGGGTTCTACAATGAGCAGTTCTTC
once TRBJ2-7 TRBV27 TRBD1 CASSPYAGRGQEEQYF TGTGCCAGCAGTCCTTATGCTGGCAGGGGGCAGGAAGAGCAGTACTTC
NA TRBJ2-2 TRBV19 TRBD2 CAAGREYTGELFF TGTGCCGCCGGGCGGGAGTACACCGGGGAGCTGTTTTTT
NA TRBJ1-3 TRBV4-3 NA CASSQSFYLGLRNTIYF TGCGCCAGCAGCCAAAGTTTTTACCTTGGTTTAAGGAACACCATATATTTT
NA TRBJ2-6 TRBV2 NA CASSEGGRSGANVLTF TGTGCCAGCAGTGAAGGGGGACGCTCTGGGGCCAACGTCCTGACTTTC
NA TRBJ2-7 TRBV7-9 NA CASSFPPAPTYEQYF TGTGCCAGCAGCTTTCCGCCGGCCCCTACCTACGAGCAGTACTTC
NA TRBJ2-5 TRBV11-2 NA CASSLVGLEETQYF TGTGCCAGCAGCTTAGTGGGTCTTGAGGAGACCCAGTACTTC
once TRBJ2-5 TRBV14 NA CASSRGGEEGETQYF TGTGCCAGCAGCCGGGGCGGGGAAGAAGGAGAGACCCAGTACTTC
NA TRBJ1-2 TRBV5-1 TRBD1 CASSSRQGAYYGYTF TGCGCCAGCAGCTCCCGGCAGGGGGCTTACTATGGCTACACCTTC
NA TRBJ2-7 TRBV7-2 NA CASSLRWRESIYEQYF TGTGCCAGCAGCTTAAGGTGGAGGGAGTCTATCTACGAGCAGTACTTC
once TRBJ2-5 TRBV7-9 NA CASSVGEGETQYF TGTGCCAGCAGCGTGGGTGAGGGAGAGACCCAGTACTTC
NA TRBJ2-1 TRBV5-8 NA CASSLVQGGEQFF TGTGCCAGCAGCTTGGTACAGGGTGGTGAGCAGTTCTTC
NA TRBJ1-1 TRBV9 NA CASSPGRVIMNTEAFF TGTGCCAGCAGCCCTGGTAGGGTAATTATGAACACTGAAGCTTTCTTT
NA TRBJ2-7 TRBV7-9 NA CASSPLGGYEQYF TGTGCCAGCAGCCCACTGGGAGGCTACGAGCAGTACTTC
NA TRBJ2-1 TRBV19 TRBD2 CASRPGLENNEQFF TGTGCCAGTAGACCGGGACTAGAAAACAATGAGCAGTTCTTC
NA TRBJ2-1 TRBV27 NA CASSLTYYNEQFF TGTGCCAGCAGTTTAACGTATTACAATGAGCAGTTCTTC
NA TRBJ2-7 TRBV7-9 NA CASSFRGDEQYF TGTGCCAGCAGTTTCCGTGGCGACGAGCAGTACTTC
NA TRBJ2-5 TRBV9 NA CASSVRVTRGEETQYF TGTGCCAGCAGCGTAAGGGTGACTAGGGGCGAGGAGACCCAGTACTTC
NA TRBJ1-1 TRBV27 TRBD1 CASSLRGPGGTEAFF TGTGCCAGCAGTTTACGCGGGCCAGGGGGCACTGAAGCTTTCTTT
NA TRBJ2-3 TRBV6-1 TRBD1 CASSERQGASDTQYF TGTGCCAGCAGTGAAAGGCAGGGGGCGTCAGATACGCAGTATTTT
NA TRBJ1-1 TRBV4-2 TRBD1 CASSQDETGITEAFF TGTGCCAGCAGCCAAGACGAGACAGGGATCACTGAAGCTTTCTTT
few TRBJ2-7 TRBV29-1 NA CSVVGSYEQYF TGCAGCGTTGTTGGCAGCTACGAGCAGTACTTC
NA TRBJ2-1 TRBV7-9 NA CASPPPGPLPYNEQFF TGTGCCAGCCCTCCCCCGGGACCACTTCCCTACAATGAGCAGTTCTTC
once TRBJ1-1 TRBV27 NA CASSLSPGSDTEAFF TGTGCCAGCAGTTTATCCCCAGGGTCCGACACTGAAGCTTTCTTT
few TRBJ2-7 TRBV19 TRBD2 CASSIEASGSYEQYF TGTGCCAGTAGTATAGAGGCTAGCGGGAGCTACGAGCAGTACTTC
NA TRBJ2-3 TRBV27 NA CASSLSHATTDTQYF TGTGCCAGCAGTTTATCACATGCAACCACAGATACGCAGTATTTT
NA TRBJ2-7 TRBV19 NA CASSMSRGEGGEQYF TGTGCCAGTAGTATGTCTCGGGGCGAAGGGGGCGAGCAGTACTTC
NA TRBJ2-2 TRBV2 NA CASPRNTGELFF TGTGCCAGCCCACGGAACACCGGGGAGCTGTTTTTT
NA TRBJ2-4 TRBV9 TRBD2 CASSAGTSSKNIQYF TGTGCCAGCAGCGCGGGGACTAGCAGTAAAAACATTCAGTACTTC
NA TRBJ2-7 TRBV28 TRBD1 CASSSGTVWMVHEQYF TGTGCCAGCAGTAGTGGGACAGTCTGGATGGTCCACGAGCAGTACTTC
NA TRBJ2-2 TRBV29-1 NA CSVVFGTGELFF TGCAGCGTTGTATTCGGCACCGGGGAGCTGTTTTTT
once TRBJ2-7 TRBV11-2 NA CASSLESAFYEQYF TGTGCCAGCAGCTTAGAATCGGCGTTCTACGAGCAGTACTTC
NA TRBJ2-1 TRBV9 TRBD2 CASSPHGRAIGNEQFF TGTGCCAGCAGCCCTCACGGGAGGGCCATCGGCAATGAGCAGTTCTTC
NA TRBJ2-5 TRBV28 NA CASSLEEGTQYF TGTGCCAGCAGCCTAGAGGAGGGGACCCAGTACTTC
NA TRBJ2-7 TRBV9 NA CASSVAAEAYEQYF TGTGCCAGCAGCGTAGCCGCAGAGGCCTACGAGCAGTACTTC
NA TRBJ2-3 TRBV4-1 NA CASSQVGPDTQYF TGCGCCAGCAGCCAAGTTGGACCAGATACGCAGTATTTT
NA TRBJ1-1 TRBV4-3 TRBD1 CASSQEAGTGENTEAFF TGCGCCAGCAGCCAAGAGGCAGGGACAGGGGAGAACACTGAAGCTTTCTTT
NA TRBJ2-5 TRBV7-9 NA CASNRGESQQETQYF TGTGCCAGCAACCGGGGTGAGAGCCAACAAGAGACCCAGTACTTC
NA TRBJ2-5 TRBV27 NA CASSFGYQETQYF TGTGCCAGCAGTTTTGGCTACCAAGAGACCCAGTACTTC
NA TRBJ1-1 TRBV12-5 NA CASAAAVLGNTEAFF TGTGCTAGTGCCGCGGCGGTCCTCGGGAACACTGAAGCTTTCTTT
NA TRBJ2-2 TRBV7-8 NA CASSPSWAGELFF TGTGCCAGCAGCCCGTCCTGGGCCGGGGAGCTGTTTTTT
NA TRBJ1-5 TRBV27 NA CASSPGMGNQPQHF TGTGCCAGCAGTCCCGGTATGGGCAATCAGCCCCAGCATTTT
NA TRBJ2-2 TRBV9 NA CASSVRFGQANTGELFF TGTGCCAGCAGCGTACGCTTCGGCCAGGCGAACACCGGGGAGCTGTTTTTT
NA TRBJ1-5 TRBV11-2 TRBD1 CASSLEAGGNQPQHF TGTGCCAGCAGCTTAGAAGCAGGGGGGAATCAGCCCCAGCATTTT
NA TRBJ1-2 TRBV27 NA CASSSLGLTGYTF TGTGCCAGCAGTTCTCTCGGGCTGACGGGCTACACCTTC
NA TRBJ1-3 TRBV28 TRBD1 CASSPFRTGRGNTIYF TGTGCCAGCAGTCCCTTCCGGACAGGGAGGGGAAACACCATATATTTT